Below, 10 T cell receptor beta chains from the same sample are listed, as sequenced in a study of human T cells and chemical hapten exposure. One entry per CDR3 protein, called by TCRdb with MiXCR from the RACE reads. The table records roughly 380,000 distinct CDR3 sequences, 4.8% of them present only once. As to time point: patch test 1, 2 weeks after DPC sensitization. The treatment was: therapeutic diphenylcyclopropenone sensitization with weekly scalp DPC. The sequencing used whole blood, collected in connection with sensitization to the hapten diphenylcyclopropenone (DPC). Receptors originate from a woman in her forties or fifties with alopecia areata. Some clones in this sample may be carry-over from other donors' samples.

This clonotype was counted at least ten times. The V and J genes are TRBV5-4 and TRBJ2-1, with TRBD2 matching 13 bases. Germline V CDR1 and CDR2: SGHNT, YYREEE (reference sequence). J lost 6 bases, V lost 2 bases, and 5 bases had no gene match. This CDR3 contains 16 residues. The CDR3 nucleotides are TGTGCCAGCAGCTTCCCCGGGACTAGCGGGACCAATGAGCAGTTCTTC. This translates into CASSFPGTSGTNEQFF.

V and J are TRBV14 and TRBJ2-3, with 10 positions matching TRBD1. Germline V gene lookup returns CDR1 SGHDN and CDR2 FVKESK. V shed 4 bases, J shed 4 bases, and the junction held 5 bases outside the gene matches. The CDR3 has 15 amino acids. CDR3 nucleotides: TGTGCCAGCAGCCCGACGGACAGGGGGTCAGATACGCAGTATTTT. Protein: CASSPTDRGSDTQYF.

This clonotype was observed at least ten times. This rearrangement joins TRBV11-2 to TRBJ2-3; D perhaps matches TRBD2 (5 bases). Trimming stripped 2 bases from V and 4 bases from J, with 22 bases between. The CDR3 contains 18 residues. Germline assignment: CDR1 SGHAT and CDR2 FQNNGV. The CDR3, as DNA: TGTGCCAGCAGCTTAATTGGGGTCTGGAGGCGAGAGGCAGATACGCAGTATTTT. Translating gives CASSLIGVWRREADTQYF.

This clonotype was detected many times. Its ends do not fully match the called genes, so a read error is possible. The chain employs TRBV11-3 and TRBJ2-3; TRBD2 agrees at 9 bases. The CDR3 spans 14 residues. Per the germline V gene, CDR1 is SGHNT and CDR2 is YENEEA. The DNA for the CDR3 is TGTGCCAGCAGTTTAGCGGGGGAAGAGGGCGGACAGTATTTT. It codes for CASSLAGEEGGQYF.

This clonotype was seen repeatedly, ten times or more. The rearrangement links TRBV19 to TRBJ1-2; D is undetermined. Trimming took 7 bases from V and 4 from J, leaving 22 bases between them. Germline CDR1 LNHDA, CDR2 SQIVND (reference sequence). This CDR3 spans 16 amino acids. In nucleotides, the CDR3 is TGTGCCAGTACCACCCCCACGCCAGGCGTGTTCTATGGCTACACCTTC. Protein sequence: CASTTPTPGVFYGYTF.

This clonotype turned up a few times. CDR3 residues: CASSQEEGVRVNTQYF. The CDR3 DNA reads TGCGCCAGCAGCCAAGAGGAGGGGGTCCGAGTGAATACGCAGTATTTT. The gene calls are TRBV4-1 and TRBJ2-3; D tentatively fits TRBD1 or TRBD2 (6 bases each). The length of the CDR3 is 16 residues. V shed 0 bases and J shed 7 bases, with 17 bases lying between them. Germline loops: CDR1 MGHRA, CDR2 YSYEKL.

The chain couples TRBV4-2 to TRBJ1-1, with D possibly being TRBD1 (6 bases). Trimming cost V 0 bases and J 11 bases, with 13 bases left between them. The germline V gene has CDR1 LGHNA and CDR2 YNFKEQ. The CDR3 sequence is 13 residues long. The CDR3 loop is CASSQEKGGEAFF. In nucleotides, the CDR3 is TGTGCCAGCAGCCAAGAAAAGGGGGGAGAGGCTTTCTTT.

This clonotype was observed a handful of times. The rearrangement joins TRBV5-6 to TRBJ1-6; no firm D call. The CDR3 loop spans 15 amino acids. V shed 0 bases and J shed 7 bases, with 11 bases lying between them. Germline V gene data show CDR1 as SGHDT and CDR2 as YYEEEE. CDR3 region: CASSLEYRENSPLHF. The DNA of the CDR3 is TGTGCCAGCAGCTTGGAGTATAGGGAGAATTCACCCCTCCACTTT. Complete variable domain (other parts from reference TRBV5-6 and TRBJ1-6): DAGVTQSPTHLIKTRGQQVTLRCSPKSGHDTVSWYQQALGQGPQFIFQYYEEEERQRGNFPDRFSGHQFPNYSSELNVNALLLGDSALYLCASSLEYRENSPLHFGNGTRLTVT.

In this sample, this clonotype turned up many times. The V call is TRBV20-1, the J call TRBJ1-5; unclear D gene. The germline V gene has CDR1 DFQATT and CDR2 SNEGSKA (reference sequence). This CDR3 has 13 amino acids. V was trimmed by 6 bases and J by 1 base, leaving 10 bases between them. CDR3 sequence: CSAQVGSNQPQHF. The CDR3 nucleotides read TGCAGTGCCCAAGTAGGGAGCAATCAGCCCCAGCATTTT.

This clonotype was observed a few times. The J gene is TRBJ1-1, the V gene TRBV20-1; the D gene is possibly TRBD1 (6 bases). The CDR3 covers 13 residues. Trimming pared 5 bases from V and 7 bases from J, leaving 17 bases between. The germline V gene has CDR1 DFQATT and CDR2 SNEGSKA (reference sequence). The DNA for the CDR3 is TGCAGTGCTTCTGGGGGCAGGGTGGATGAAGCTTTCTTT. It encodes CSASGGRVDEAFF.